Listed below are T cell receptor beta chains from one sample, sequenced in a study of cytomegalovirus exposure and HLA in healthy donors. The protocol was immunoSEQ multiplex PCR, while the TCRdb copy is restricted to in-frame clones and leaves out a portion. Among over 75,000 clones listed, around four fifths were seen once. Sequenced sample: PBMCs. Every receptor here comes from a man aged 25-45 years in good health and CMV-seropositive. Each CDR3 is given with its conserved first and last residue. A D gene is named only where the DNA matches it firmly. The size entry is marked missing in some rows and otherwise reads once, few, many or a size class.

v_call,clone_size,j_call,d_call,cdr3_nt,cdr3_aa
TRBV18,-,TRBJ2-3,-,TGTGCCAGCTCACCACCATGGGCGGGCGACACAGATACGCAGTATTTT,CASSPPWAGDTDTQYF
TRBV7-6,-,TRBJ2-7,-,TGTGCCAGCAGCTCCCTTCGCTCCTACGAGCAGTACTTC,CASSSLRSYEQYF
TRBV7-8,-,TRBJ2-5,-,TGTGCCAGCAGCGGGGGCGGTGAGACCCAGTACTTC,CASSGGGETQYF
TRBV18,-,TRBJ2-2,-,TGTGCCAGCTCACCGCCCACAGGGAACACCGGGGAGCTGTTTTTT,CASSPPTGNTGELFF
TRBV7-2,once,TRBJ2-1,TRBD2,TGTGCCAGCAGCTTCTCGGGACTAGCGGGATCCCATGAGCAGTTCTTC,CASSFSGLAGSHEQFF
TRBV6-6,-,TRBJ2-3,-,TGTGCCAGCAGCCGACTAGTGGATACGCAGTATTTT,CASSRLVDTQYF
TRBV5-1,-,TRBJ2-7,TRBD1,TGCGCCAGCAGCTTGGGACAGGGCCCCACCTACGAGCAGTACTTC,CASSLGQGPTYEQYF
TRBV27,-,TRBJ2-7,TRBD1,TGTGCCAGCAGTCTAACCAGGGGGTACGAGCAGTACTTC,CASSLTRGYEQYF
TRBV14,-,TRBJ2-1,TRBD2,TGTGCCAGCAGCCAAGCGGCGGGAGCGAACAATGAGCAGTTCTTC,CASSQAAGANNEQFF
TRBV11-2,-,TRBJ2-1,TRBD2,TGTGCCAGCAGCTTGGGACTAGCGGGAGCTTATGAGCAGTTCTTC,CASSLGLAGAYEQFF